A single sample gave rise to the 11 T cell receptor beta chains below, sequenced in a study of vaccination and CD4 T cells after COVID-19. Stated treatment: roughly 10-day PBMC culture with coronavirus spike peptide pools or control peptides (ViraFEST assay). The Oncomine TCR Beta short-read assay was applied to DNA of cultured CD4+ T cells. TCRdb re-called the PCR reads through MiXCR, storing one row per CDR3 protein. The profile shows around 26,000 distinct CDR3 sequences, about 56% of them singletons. The antigens for these receptors are not known. The sample taken for sequencing was CD4+ T cells from blood, cultured in vitro. These receptors all come from a human donor who had recovered from COVID-19.

The chain carries TRBV19 and TRBJ1-2; 10 positions match TRBD1. Germline V gene data show CDR1 as LNHDA and CDR2 as SQIVND (reference sequence). The CDR3 runs 17 residues. The V and J ends lost 5 bases and 6 bases, in that order; junction bases with no gene match: 15. The CDR3 nucleotides read TGTGCCAGTAGTGGCCCCCGGGACAGGGGTCGGATTAATGGCTACACCTTC. This encodes CASSGPRDRGRINGYTF.

This chain uses TRBV5-1 with TRBJ1-1; D remains unclear. The V end was cut by 3 bases, the J end by 1 base, with 10 bases between. This CDR3 is 14 amino acids long. Germline loops: CDR1 SGHRS, CDR2 YFSETQ. CDR3 amino acids: CASSSGPSNTEAFF. The CDR3 DNA follows: TGCGCCAGCAGCTCCGGACCCTCGAACACTGAAGCTTTCTTT.

This clonotype rates as medium-sized. The chain links TRBV27 to TRBJ1-5; 9 positions match TRBD1. Germline V lookup: CDR1 MNHEY, CDR2 SMNVEV (reference sequence). The junction had 11 bases not matched to a gene; V was cut back by 5 bases and J by 0 bases. This CDR3 spans 18 amino acids. For the CDR3, the DNA is TGTGCCAGCAGTGGGGGGGACAGGGAGTTCTATAGCAATCAGCCCCAGCATTTT. It is translated as CASSGGDREFYSNQPQHF.

Only a few counts were recorded for this clonotype. The chain joins TRBV6-1 to TRBJ1-5; 8 bases are a match to TRBD1. This CDR3 is built from 13 residues. The trim removed 9 bases at V and 4 bases at J, leaving 5 bases unmatched. Per germline, CDR1 MNHNS and CDR2 SASEGT. The CDR3, as DNA: TGTGCCAGTGACAGGGGACTAAATCAGCCCCAGCATTTT. As protein: CASDRGLNQPQHF.

The chain uses TRBV2 and TRBJ2-7; tentative D call: TRBD2 (7 bases). Per germline, CDR1 SNHLY and CDR2 FYNNEI. This CDR3 is 15 amino acids long. The V end was cut by 1 base, the J end by 2 bases, with 12 bases between. This CDR3 is CASSEVGGRTYEQYF. Written as DNA, the CDR3 is TGTGCCAGCAGTGAAGTCGGGGGGCGAACCTACGAGCAGTACTTC.

V is TRBV25-1 and J is TRBJ1-2; D is perhaps TRBD1 (5 bases). In germline, CDR1 is MGHDK, CDR2 SYGVNS. Trimming left V 3 bases short and J 0 bases short, with 11 bases between. The CDR3 sequence is 15 residues long. The CDR3 loop is CASSDPATANYGYTF. CDR3 bases: TGTGCCAGCAGTGACCCCGCGACAGCTAACTATGGCTACACCTTC.

This clonotype was counted only a few times. The J gene is TRBJ2-7, the V gene TRBV20-1; the match to TRBD2 covers 9 bases. CDR3 size: 14 residues. V was clipped by 0 bases and J by 3 bases; unmatched bases: 3. The V gene's germline CDR1 is DFQATT and CDR2 SNEGSKA (reference sequence). The CDR3 loop is CSARDGAGGYEQYF. Here the CDR3 DNA reads TGCAGTGCTAGAGATGGAGCGGGAGGCTACGAGCAGTACTTC.

This sequence joins TRBV7-2 and TRBJ2-4, with 13 positions matching TRBD2. The CDR3 runs 20 residues. From germline, CDR1 is SGHTA and CDR2 FQGNSA. With 0 bases clipped from V and 6 bases from J, the junction kept 14 bases outside the gene matches. The CDR3 sequence: CASSLALSLAGGPKGNIQYF. CDR3 sequence (DNA): TGTGCCAGCAGCTTAGCTCTCTCACTAGCGGGAGGGCCTAAGGGAAACATTCAGTACTTC.

The rearrangement uses TRBV27 and TRBJ2-3, with D uncertain. The CDR3 covers 11 residues. In germline, CDR1 is MNHEY, CDR2 SMNVEV (reference sequence). Trimming removed 8 bases from V and 0 bases from J, with 3 bases in between. In DNA form, the CDR3 reads TGTGCCAGCTGCAGCACAGATACGCAGTATTTT. This gives the protein CASCSTDTQYF.

The chain links TRBV7-2 to TRBJ1-5; 9 nucleotides align to TRBD1. The J segment lost 5 bases and the V segment lost 5 bases, leaving 4 bases of the junction unmatched. Germline CDR1 is SGHTA and CDR2 is FQGNSA. The length of the CDR3 is 14 residues. Here the CDR3 reads CASSPQGADQPQHF. In nucleotides, the CDR3 is TGTGCCAGCAGCCCACAGGGGGCGGATCAGCCCCAGCATTTT.

The rearrangement links TRBV4-3 to TRBJ1-6; TRBD1 agrees at 7 bases. The CDR3 is made up of 20 amino acids. With 4 bases clipped from V and 5 bases from J, the junction kept 20 bases outside the gene matches. Per the germline V gene, CDR1 is LGHNA and CDR2 is YSLEER. In DNA form, the CDR3 reads TGCGCCAGCAGCCCCTCGACAGGGAAGTTCCCCCTTCTCGATAATTCACCCCTCCACTTT. This sequence encodes CASSPSTGKFPLLDNSPLHF.